Sequencing of this T cell receptor beta chain was carried out in a study of cytomegalovirus exposure and HLA in healthy donors. Findings of the study overall: In a later analysis, a genetic analysis reported fewer productive-TCR N-insertions in an Asian-associated ancestry cluster than the cohort average. Accurate prediction of HLA-A and HLA-B alleles (for most subjects) was reportedly achieved from TCR beta sequences. For TCR beta chains, V- and J-gene trimming was later linked to a missense DCLRE1C variant.

The V gene's germline CDR1 is SEHNR and CDR2 FQNEAQ (reference sequence). This CDR3 has 14 amino acids. Trimming pared 6 bases from V and 6 bases from J, leaving 15 bases between. It was with 60 Vbeta and 13 Jbeta primers that the PCR ran. Generated by immunoSEQ multiplex PCR, the TCRdb table keeps only in-frame clones and is missing some. The sample contains some 190,000 clones, 76% of which appear only once. A word on this clone: What it binds is not known.

The chain uses TRBV7-9 and TRBJ2-1, with D possibly matching TRBD2 (5 bases). This sequence originates from a man younger than 30 in good health and CMV-seronegative. The sample consisted of PBMCs. The CDR3 is CASSSTGKVNEQFF. The CDR3 region has the DNA TGTGCCAGCAGTTCTACGGGAAAGGTCAATGAGCAGTTCTTC.